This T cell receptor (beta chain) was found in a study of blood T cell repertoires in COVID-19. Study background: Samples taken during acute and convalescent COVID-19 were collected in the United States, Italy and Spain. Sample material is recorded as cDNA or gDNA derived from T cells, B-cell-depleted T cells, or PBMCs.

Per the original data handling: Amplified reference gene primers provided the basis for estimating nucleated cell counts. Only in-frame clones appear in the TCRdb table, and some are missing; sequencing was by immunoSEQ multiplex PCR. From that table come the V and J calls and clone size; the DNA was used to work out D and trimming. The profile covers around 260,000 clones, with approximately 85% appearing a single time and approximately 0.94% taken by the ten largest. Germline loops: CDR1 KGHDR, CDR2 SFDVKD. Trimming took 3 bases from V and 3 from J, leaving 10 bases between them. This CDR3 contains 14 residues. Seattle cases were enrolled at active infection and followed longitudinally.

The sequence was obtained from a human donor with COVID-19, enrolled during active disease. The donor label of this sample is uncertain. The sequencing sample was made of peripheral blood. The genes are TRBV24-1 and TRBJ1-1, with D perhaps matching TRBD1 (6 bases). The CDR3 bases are TGTGCCACCAGTGATGTATGGACAGACACTGAAGCTTTCTTT. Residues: CATSDVWTDTEAFF.